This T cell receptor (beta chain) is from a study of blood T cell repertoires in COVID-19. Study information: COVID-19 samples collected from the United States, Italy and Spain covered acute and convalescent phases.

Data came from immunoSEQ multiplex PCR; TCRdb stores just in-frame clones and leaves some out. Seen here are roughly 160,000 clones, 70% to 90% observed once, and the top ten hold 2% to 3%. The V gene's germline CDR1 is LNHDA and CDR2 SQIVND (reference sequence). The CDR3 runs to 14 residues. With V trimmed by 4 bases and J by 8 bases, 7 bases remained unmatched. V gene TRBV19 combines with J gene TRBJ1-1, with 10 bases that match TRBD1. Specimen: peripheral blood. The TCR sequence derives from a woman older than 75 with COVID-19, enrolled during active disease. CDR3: CASSTGQGGAEAFF. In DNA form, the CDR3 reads TGTGCCAGTAGTACCGGACAGGGGGGAGCCGAAGCTTTCTTT.